Described below is a single TCR beta chain sequence and its context. Germline lookup yields CDR1 SGHRS and CDR2 YFSETQ. Trimming took off 4 bases at V and 7 bases at J, with 14 bases between the two ends. The CDR3 length is 13 residues. These data come from a study of blood T cell repertoires in COVID-19. Study information: Samples came from the United States, Italy and Spain, spanning acute and convalescent COVID-19.

Per the original methods: Reference gene primer amplification gave estimated nucleated cell counts. Clones were sequenced by immunoSEQ multiplex PCR, and TCRdb holds only the in-frame ones, with some missing. The V and J calls and the clone size are those of that table, but D and trimming were determined from the DNA. The sample consists of some 390,000 clones, around 87% of them appearing once. Seattle cases were enrolled at active infection and followed longitudinally. J is TRBJ1-2 and V is TRBV5-1; D is unresolved. Specimen: peripheral blood. The sequence came from a woman aged 60-70 years with COVID-19, enrolled during active disease. This CDR3 is CASSTDHGGGYTF. CDR3 coding DNA: TGCGCCAGCAGCACGGATCATGGAGGTGGCTACACCTTC.